This T cell receptor (beta chain) was captured in a study of blood T cell repertoires in COVID-19. Study summary: The United States, Italy and Spain provided the acute and convalescent COVID-19 samples. Sample material is recorded as cDNA or gDNA derived from T cells, B-cell-depleted T cells, or PBMCs.

Notes on this clone: This sample also contains other DNA sequences that code for the same CDR3.

In the source study's methods: Amplification with reference gene primers provided the estimates of nucleated cell counts. Some clones are missing from TCRdb's copy, which holds only in-frame ones; the method was immunoSEQ multiplex PCR. V and J calls and clone size are those listed in that table; D and trimming were worked out from the DNA. The sample holds more than 85,000 clones, around 82% seen once. What was sequenced was peripheral blood. The TCR sequence derives from a human donor in a cohort sampled during active COVID-19.

The CDR3 DNA sequence: TGTGCCAGCAGCTTGGGCCGAAACACCGGGGAGCTGTTTTTT. Protein: CASSLGRNTGELFF. This chain links TRBV7-3 with TRBJ2-2; D remains unclear. Trimming shortened V by 3 bases and J by 2 bases, and 7 bases separated the two germline ends. The CDR3 contains 14 residues. The germline V gene has CDR1 SGHTA and CDR2 FQGTGA.